Below, 10 T cell receptor beta chains from the same sample are listed, as sequenced in a study of T cell responses to AZD1222 COVID-19 vaccine. Sequencing was performed with immunoSEQ multiplex PCR; in TCRdb, only in-frame clones are kept and a portion is missing. Here the sample spans around 130,000 clones, approximately 86% being singletons. Here the sequenced sample was peripheral blood, taken on day 0 of AZD1222 vaccination. The receptors shown here come from an adult in good health.

V gene TRBV27 combines with J gene TRBJ2-2; TRBD1 matches 9 bases. This CDR3 has 16 amino acids. With 4 bases clipped from V and 3 bases from J, the junction kept 6 bases outside the gene matches. The germline V gene encodes CDR1 MNHEY and CDR2 SMNVEV (reference sequence). CDR3 DNA sequence: TGTGCCAGCAGTTCCGGGACAGGGATGTACACCGGGGAGCTGTTTTTT. The encoded protein is CASSSGTGMYTGELFF.

This chain uses TRBV19 with TRBJ2-7, with 7 nucleotides matching TRBD1. Germline lookup yields CDR1 LNHDA and CDR2 SQIVND (reference sequence). The CDR3 sequence is 12 residues long. J gave up 4 bases and V 4 bases, and 1 base lay outside the gene matches. The CDR3 nucleotides read TGTGCCAGTAGTAAGACAGGGTACGAGCAGTACTTC. Amino acid sequence: CASSKTGYEQYF.

The CDR3, as DNA: TGTGCCAGCAGCTTAGTAGGTGGAACAGCGGATCAGCCCCAGCATTTT. It codes for CASSLVGGTADQPQHF. V usage is TRBV7-6 and J usage is TRBJ1-5; D ambiguous. The V gene lost 1 base and the J gene lost 5 bases, with 15 bases spanning the gap. This CDR3 comprises 16 residues. Germline CDR1 SGHVS, CDR2 FNYEAQ.

The J gene is TRBJ1-1, the V gene TRBV5-1; D is ambiguous. The length of the CDR3 is 13 residues. CDR1 is SGHRS and CDR2 is YFSETQ in the germline V gene. With 2 bases removed from V and 4 bases from J, the gap between germline ends came to 9 bases. This CDR3 reads CASSFLMGTEAFF. CDR3 sequence (DNA): TGCGCCAGCAGCTTCTTAATGGGCACTGAAGCTTTCTTT.

The J gene is TRBJ2-5, the V gene TRBV11-2; D is possibly TRBD2 (7 bases). CDR1 is SGHAT, CDR2 FQNNGV, per germline. The CDR3 contains 15 residues. Between the trimmed V and J ends, which lost 1 base and 4 bases, there was a span of 13 bases. CDR3 sequence reads: CASSLVGGAGETQYF. CDR3 nucleotides: TGTGCCAGCAGCTTAGTGGGGGGGGCGGGAGAGACCCAGTACTTC.

The CDR3 DNA is TGTGCCAGCAGCCACCCGACTACCACCTATACGCAGTATTTT. It yields the protein CASSHPTTTYTQYF. V and J are TRBV3-1 (or the pseudogene TRBV3-2) and TRBJ2-3; tentative D call: TRBD2 (5 bases). The CDR3 is 14 amino acids. Germline lookup yields CDR1 LGHDT and CDR2 YNNKEL (reference sequence). V was shortened by 3 bases and J by 7 bases, with 14 bases between the two germline ends.

This clone appeared a few times. The rearrangement joins TRBV7-2 to TRBJ2-7, with TRBD1 identical over 8 bases. CDR1 is SGHTA and CDR2 is FQGNSA in the germline V gene. The CDR3 totals 14 residues. V was clipped by 3 bases and J by 4 bases; unmatched bases: 5. The CDR3 spells CASSLSRGLYEQYF. Here the CDR3 DNA reads TGTGCCAGCAGCTTGTCCAGGGGGCTATACGAGCAGTACTTC.

This clone has just one count. The chain combines TRBV27 with TRBJ1-2; D possibly corresponds to TRBD1 (6 bases). Germline V lookup: CDR1 MNHEY, CDR2 SMNVEV (reference sequence). The CDR3 has 14 amino acids. Deletions cut 5 bases from V and 9 bases from J, with 19 bases between. In nucleotides, the CDR3 is TGTGCCAGCAGTATGCAGGGGCCTGGGCGCCGCTACACCTTC. Protein sequence: CASSMQGPGRRYTF.

This chain links TRBV5-6 with TRBJ2-7; TRBD1 or TRBD2 may be the D gene (5 bases each). The CDR3 loop spans 12 amino acids. The germline V gene encodes CDR1 SGHDT and CDR2 YYEEEE. V was pared by 4 bases and J by 9 bases, with 14 bases between. This CDR3 is CASSRGRDGQYF. The CDR3 DNA is TGTGCCAGCAGCCGGGGACGAGACGGGCAGTACTTC.

The chain uses TRBV4-1 and TRBJ1-2; TRBD1 might be the D (5 bases). The germline V and J ends were trimmed by 3 bases and 8 bases, with 19 bases remaining between them. In germline, CDR1 is MGHRA, CDR2 YSYEKL. The CDR3 is made up of 15 amino acids. CDR3 region: CASSQGRGRAEGYTF. The CDR3 bases are TGCGCCAGCAGCCAGGGGAGAGGCAGGGCGGAGGGCTACACCTTC.